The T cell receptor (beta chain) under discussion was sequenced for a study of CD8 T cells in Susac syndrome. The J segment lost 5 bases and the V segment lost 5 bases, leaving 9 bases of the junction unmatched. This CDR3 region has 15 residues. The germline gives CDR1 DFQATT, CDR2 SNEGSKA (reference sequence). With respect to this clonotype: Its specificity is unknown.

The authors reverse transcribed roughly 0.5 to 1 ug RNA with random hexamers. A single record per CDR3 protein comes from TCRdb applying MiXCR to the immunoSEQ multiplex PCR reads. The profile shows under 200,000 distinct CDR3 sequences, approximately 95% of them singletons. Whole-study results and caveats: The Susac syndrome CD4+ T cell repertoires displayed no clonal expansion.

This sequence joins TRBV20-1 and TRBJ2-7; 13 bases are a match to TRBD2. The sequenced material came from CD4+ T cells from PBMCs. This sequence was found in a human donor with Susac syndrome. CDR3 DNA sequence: TGCAGTGCTCGCACAACTAGCGGGAGGGTCCACGAGCAGTACTTC. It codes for CSARTTSGRVHEQYF.